The 4 T cell receptor beta chains below come from one sample, sequenced in a study of early T cells in non-severe SARS-CoV-2 infection. TCRdb itself ran the 5' RACE reads through MiXCR, one entry per CDR3 protein. The sample has about 40,000 distinct CDR3 sequences; 5.8% are singletons. The sample consisted of whole blood. All receptors come from an adult who was a healthcare worker with PCR-confirmed SARS-CoV-2 infection or an uninfected control (not recorded which).

This clonotype was counted at least ten times. The chain employs TRBV27 and TRBJ2-4; D is undetermined. V was cut by 2 bases and J by 7 bases, with 15 bases left in between. The CDR3 contains 15 residues. Germline CDR1 MNHEY, CDR2 SMNVEV (reference sequence). This CDR3 is CASSLMLGDRNIQYF. As DNA, the CDR3 is TGTGCCAGCAGTTTAATGCTAGGAGATCGGAACATTCAGTACTTC.

This clonotype was counted many times. This chain uses TRBV19 with TRBJ2-2, with 9 bases matching TRBD2. From germline, CDR1 is LNHDA and CDR2 SQIVND (reference sequence). This CDR3 has 17 residues. J was trimmed by 0 bases and V by 5 bases; bases with no gene match: 7. CDR3 loop: CASSWLAGPANTGELFF. The DNA of the CDR3 is TGTGCCAGTAGTTGGCTAGCGGGGCCCGCGAACACCGGGGAGCTGTTTTTT.

This clonotype was seen ten or more times. This rearrangement joins TRBV7-6 to TRBJ1-1; D gene ambiguous. The ends were cut back, 5 bases at V and 0 bases at J, with 10 bases in the middle. Germline V lookup: CDR1 SGHVS, CDR2 FNYEAQ. The CDR3 is 14 residues long. The CDR3 region is CASSPPPVNTEAFF. The CDR3 DNA follows: TGTGCCAGCAGCCCCCCTCCAGTGAACACTGAAGCTTTCTTT.

This clonotype was seen more than once but under ten times. The rearrangement uses TRBV4-3 and TRBJ2-3, with 8 positions matching TRBD2. Germline V CDR1 and CDR2: LGHNA, YSLEER. The CDR3 is 19 amino acids. J lost 5 bases, V lost 0 bases, and 16 bases had no gene match. The CDR3 coding sequence is TGCGCCAGCAGCCAAGAGAAGGGAAACGGGGGGGTACAGAGAGATACGCAGTATTTT. This codes for CASSQEKGNGGVQRDTQYF.